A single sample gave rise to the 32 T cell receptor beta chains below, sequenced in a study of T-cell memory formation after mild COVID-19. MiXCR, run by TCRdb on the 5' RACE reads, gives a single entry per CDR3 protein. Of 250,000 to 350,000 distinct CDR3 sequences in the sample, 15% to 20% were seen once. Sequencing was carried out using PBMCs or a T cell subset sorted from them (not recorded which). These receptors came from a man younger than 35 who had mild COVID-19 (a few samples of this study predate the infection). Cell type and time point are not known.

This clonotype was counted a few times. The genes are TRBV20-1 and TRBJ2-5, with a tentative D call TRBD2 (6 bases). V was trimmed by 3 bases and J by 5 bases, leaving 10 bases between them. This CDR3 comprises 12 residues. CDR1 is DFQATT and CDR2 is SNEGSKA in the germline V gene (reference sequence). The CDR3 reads CSASQGLETQYF. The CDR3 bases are TGCAGTGCTAGCCAGGGACTGGAGACCCAGTACTTC.

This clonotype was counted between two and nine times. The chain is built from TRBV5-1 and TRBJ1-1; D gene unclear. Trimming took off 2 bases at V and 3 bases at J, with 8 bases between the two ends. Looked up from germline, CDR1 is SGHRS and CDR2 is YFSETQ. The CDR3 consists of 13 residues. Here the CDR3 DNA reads TGCGCCAGCAGCTTCGGGGAGGACACTGAAGCTTTCTTT. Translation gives CASSFGEDTEAFF.

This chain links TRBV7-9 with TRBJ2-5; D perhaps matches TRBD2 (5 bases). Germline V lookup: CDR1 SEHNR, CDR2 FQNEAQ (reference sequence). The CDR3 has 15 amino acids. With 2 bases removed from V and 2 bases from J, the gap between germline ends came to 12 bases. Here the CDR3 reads CASSLRAAFQETQYF. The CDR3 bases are TGTGCCAGCAGCTTAAGAGCGGCCTTTCAAGAGACCCAGTACTTC.

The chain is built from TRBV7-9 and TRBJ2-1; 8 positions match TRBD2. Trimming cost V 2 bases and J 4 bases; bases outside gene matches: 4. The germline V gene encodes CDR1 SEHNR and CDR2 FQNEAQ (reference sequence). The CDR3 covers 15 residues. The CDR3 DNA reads TGTGCCAGCAGCTTAACGTTAGCGGGATACAATGAGCAGTTCTTC. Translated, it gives CASSLTLAGYNEQFF.

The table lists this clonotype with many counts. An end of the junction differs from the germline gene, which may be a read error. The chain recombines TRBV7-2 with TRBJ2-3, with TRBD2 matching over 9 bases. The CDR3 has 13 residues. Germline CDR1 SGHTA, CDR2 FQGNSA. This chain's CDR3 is CASSLAGSDTQYF. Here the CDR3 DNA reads TGTGCCAGCAGCCTAGCGGGGTCAGATACGCAGTATTTT.

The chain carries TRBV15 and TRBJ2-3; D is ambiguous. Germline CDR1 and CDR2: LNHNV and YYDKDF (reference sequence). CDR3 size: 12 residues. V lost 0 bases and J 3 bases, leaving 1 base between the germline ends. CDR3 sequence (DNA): TGTGCCACCAGCAGAGAAACAGATACGCAGTATTTT. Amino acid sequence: CATSRETDTQYF.

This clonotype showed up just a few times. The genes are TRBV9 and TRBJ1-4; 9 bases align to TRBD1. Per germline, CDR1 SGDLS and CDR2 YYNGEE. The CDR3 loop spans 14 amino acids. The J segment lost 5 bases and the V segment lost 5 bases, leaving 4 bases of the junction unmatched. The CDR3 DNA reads TGTGCCAGCAGTTATGGACAGGGGAATGAAAAACTGTTTTTT. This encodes CASSYGQGNEKLFF.

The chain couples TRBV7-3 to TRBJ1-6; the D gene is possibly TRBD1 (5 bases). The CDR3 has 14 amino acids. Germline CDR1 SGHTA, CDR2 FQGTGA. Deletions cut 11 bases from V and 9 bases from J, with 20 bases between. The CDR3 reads CAGGFGARPSPLHF. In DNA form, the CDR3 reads TGTGCCGGGGGTTTTGGGGCTCGACCTTCACCCCTCCACTTT.

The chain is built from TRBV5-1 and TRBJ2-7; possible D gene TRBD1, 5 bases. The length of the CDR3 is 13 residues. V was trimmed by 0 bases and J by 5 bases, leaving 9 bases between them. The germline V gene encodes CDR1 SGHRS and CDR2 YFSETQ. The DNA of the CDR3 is TGCGCCAGCAGCTTGGCAACAGGAAACGAGCAGTACTTC. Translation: CASSLATGNEQYF.

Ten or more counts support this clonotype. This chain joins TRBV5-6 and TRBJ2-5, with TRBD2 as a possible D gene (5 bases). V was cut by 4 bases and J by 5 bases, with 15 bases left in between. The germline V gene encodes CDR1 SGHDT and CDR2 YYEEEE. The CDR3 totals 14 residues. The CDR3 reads CASSPDWTGETQYF. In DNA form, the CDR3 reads TGTGCCAGCAGCCCCGATTGGACGGGGGAGACCCAGTACTTC.

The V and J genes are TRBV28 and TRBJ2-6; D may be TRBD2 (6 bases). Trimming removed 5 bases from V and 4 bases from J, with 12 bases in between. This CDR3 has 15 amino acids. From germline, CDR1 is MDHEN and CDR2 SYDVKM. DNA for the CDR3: TGTGCCAGCAGTGGAGGGGTAACCGGGGCCAACGTCCTGACTTTC. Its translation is CASSGGVTGANVLTF.

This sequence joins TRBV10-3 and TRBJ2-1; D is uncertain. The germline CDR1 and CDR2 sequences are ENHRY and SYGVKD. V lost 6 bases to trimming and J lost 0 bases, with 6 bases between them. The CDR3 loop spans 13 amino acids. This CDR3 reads CAISESSYNEQFF. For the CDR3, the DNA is TGTGCCATCAGCGAGAGCTCCTACAATGAGCAGTTCTTC.

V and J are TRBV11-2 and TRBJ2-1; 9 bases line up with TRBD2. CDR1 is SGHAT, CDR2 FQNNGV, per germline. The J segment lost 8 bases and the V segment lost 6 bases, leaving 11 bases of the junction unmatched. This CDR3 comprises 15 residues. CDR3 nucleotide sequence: TGTGCCAGCAGGACTTTCGGACTAGCGATATATGAGCAGTTCTTC. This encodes CASRTFGLAIYEQFF.

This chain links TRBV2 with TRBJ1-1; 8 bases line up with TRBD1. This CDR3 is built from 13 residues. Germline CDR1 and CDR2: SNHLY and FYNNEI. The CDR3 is CATRRTGLSEAFF. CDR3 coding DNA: TGTGCAACCAGGCGGACAGGGCTATCTGAAGCTTTCTTT.

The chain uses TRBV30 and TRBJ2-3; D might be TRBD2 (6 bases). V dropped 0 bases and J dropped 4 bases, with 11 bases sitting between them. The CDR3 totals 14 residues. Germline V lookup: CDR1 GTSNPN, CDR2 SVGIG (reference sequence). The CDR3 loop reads CAWSVLAVPDTQYF. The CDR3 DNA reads TGTGCCTGGAGTGTATTAGCGGTCCCAGATACGCAGTATTTT.

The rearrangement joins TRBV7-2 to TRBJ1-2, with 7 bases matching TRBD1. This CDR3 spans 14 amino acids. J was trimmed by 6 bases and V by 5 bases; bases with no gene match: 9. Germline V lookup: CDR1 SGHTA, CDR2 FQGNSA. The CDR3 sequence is CASSLWTGDNGYTF. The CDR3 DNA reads TGTGCCAGCAGCCTCTGGACAGGCGATAATGGCTACACCTTC. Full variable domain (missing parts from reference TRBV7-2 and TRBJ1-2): GAGVSQSPSNKVTEKGKDVELRCDPISGHTALYWYRQSLGQGLEFLIYFQGNSAPDKSGLPSDRFSAERTGGSVSTLTIQRTQQEDSAVYLCASSLWTGDNGYTFGSGTRLTVV.

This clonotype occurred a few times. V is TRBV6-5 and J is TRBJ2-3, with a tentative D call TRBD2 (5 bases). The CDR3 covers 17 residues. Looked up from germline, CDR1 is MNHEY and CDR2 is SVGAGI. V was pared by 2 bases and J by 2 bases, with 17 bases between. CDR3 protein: CASSYVGFGKATDTQYF. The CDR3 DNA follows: TGTGCCAGCAGTTACGTAGGTTTCGGGAAGGCCACAGATACGCAGTATTTT.

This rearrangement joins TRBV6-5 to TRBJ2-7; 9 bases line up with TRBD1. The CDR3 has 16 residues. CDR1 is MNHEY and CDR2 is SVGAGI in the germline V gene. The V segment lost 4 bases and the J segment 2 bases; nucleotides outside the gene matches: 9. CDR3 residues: CASSWTGTGKTYEQYF. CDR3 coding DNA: TGTGCCAGCAGTTGGACCGGGACAGGGAAAACCTACGAGCAGTACTTC.

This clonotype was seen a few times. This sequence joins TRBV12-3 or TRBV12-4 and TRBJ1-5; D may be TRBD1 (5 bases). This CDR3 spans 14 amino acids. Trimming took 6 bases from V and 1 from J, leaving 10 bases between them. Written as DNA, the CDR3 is TGTGCCAGCAGCTGGGACGGGAGCAATCAGCCCCAGCATTTT. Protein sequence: CASSWDGSNQPQHF.

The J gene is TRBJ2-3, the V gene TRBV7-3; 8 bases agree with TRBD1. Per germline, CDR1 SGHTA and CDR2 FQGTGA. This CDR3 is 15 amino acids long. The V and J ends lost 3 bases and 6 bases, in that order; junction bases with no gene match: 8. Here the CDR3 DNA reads TGTGCCAGCAGCTTGGAAGCAGGGGGCCAGGATACGCAGTATTTT. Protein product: CASSLEAGGQDTQYF.

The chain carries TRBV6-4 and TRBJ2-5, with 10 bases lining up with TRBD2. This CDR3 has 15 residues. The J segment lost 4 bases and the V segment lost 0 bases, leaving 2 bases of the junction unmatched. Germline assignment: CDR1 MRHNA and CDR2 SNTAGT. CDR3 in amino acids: CASSDSSGGPETQYF. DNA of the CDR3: TGTGCCAGCAGTGACTCTAGCGGGGGGCCAGAGACCCAGTACTTC.

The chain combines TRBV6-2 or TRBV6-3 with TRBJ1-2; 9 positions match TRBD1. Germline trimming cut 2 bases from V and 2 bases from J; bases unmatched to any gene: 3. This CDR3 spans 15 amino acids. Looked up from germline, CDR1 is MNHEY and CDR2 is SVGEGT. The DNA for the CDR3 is TGTGCCAGCAGTTACCCCGGGACAGGGAACTATGGCTACACCTTC. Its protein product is CASSYPGTGNYGYTF.

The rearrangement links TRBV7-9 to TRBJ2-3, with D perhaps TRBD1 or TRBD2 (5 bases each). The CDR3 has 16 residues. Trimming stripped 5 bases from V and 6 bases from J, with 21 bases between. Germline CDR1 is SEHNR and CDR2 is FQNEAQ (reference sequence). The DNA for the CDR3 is TGTGCCAGCAGCCTCGACGCCGGGACCCCGAAGGATACGCAGTATTTT. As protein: CASSLDAGTPKDTQYF.

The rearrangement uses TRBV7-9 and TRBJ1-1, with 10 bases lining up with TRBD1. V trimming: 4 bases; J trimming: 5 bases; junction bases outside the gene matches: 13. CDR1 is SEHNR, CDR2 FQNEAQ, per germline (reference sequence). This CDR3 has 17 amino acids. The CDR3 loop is CASSSTLGTGARTEAFF. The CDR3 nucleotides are TGTGCCAGCAGCTCAACTCTCGGGACAGGGGCCAGAACTGAAGCTTTCTTT.

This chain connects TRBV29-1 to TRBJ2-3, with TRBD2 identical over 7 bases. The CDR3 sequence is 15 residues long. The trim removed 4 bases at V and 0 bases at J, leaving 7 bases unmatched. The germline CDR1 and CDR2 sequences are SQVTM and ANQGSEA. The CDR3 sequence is CSVGASGGSTDTQYF. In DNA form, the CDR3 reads TGCAGCGTTGGAGCGTCGGGGGGTAGCACAGATACGCAGTATTTT.

The CDR3 sequence is CASSLAPGTSGTGELFF. CDR3 DNA sequence: TGCGCCAGCAGCTTGGCCCCTGGGACTAGCGGCACCGGGGAGCTGTTTTTT. The chain recombines TRBV5-1 with TRBJ2-2; 11 nucleotides line up with TRBD2. CDR3 length equals 17 residues. The germline V gene encodes CDR1 SGHRS and CDR2 YFSETQ. The junction had 5 bases not matched to a gene; V was cut back by 0 bases and J by 4 bases.

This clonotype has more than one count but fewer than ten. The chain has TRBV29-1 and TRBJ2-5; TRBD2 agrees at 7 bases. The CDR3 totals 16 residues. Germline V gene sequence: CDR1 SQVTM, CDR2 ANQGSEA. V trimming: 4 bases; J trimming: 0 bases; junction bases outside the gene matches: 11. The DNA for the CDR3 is TGCAGCGTTGGATCTTTGGGCGGGGGTTACCAAGAGACCCAGTACTTC. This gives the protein CSVGSLGGGYQETQYF.

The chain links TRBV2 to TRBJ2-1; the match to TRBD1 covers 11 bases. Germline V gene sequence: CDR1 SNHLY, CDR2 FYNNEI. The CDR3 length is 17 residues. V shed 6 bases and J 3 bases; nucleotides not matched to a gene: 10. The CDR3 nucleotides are TGTGCCAGCAGGGGGACAGGGGGGATTGTACTCTACAATGAGCAGTTCTTC. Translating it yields CASRGTGGIVLYNEQFF.

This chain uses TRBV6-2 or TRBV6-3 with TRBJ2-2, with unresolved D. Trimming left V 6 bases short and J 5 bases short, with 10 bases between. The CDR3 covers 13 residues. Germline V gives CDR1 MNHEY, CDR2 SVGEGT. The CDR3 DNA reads TGTGCCAGCAGCGGACCTCTTACCGGGGAGCTGTTTTTT. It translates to CASSGPLTGELFF.

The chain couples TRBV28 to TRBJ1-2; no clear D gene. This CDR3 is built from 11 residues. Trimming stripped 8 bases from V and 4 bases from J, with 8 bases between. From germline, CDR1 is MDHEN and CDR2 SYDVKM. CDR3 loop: CASRSRYGYTF. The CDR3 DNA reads TGTGCCAGCCGCAGCCGCTATGGCTACACCTTC.

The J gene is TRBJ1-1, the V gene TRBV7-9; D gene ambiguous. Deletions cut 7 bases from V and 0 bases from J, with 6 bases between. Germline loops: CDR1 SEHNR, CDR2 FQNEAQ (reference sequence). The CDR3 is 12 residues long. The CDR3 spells CASTQLNTEAFF. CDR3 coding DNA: TGTGCCAGCACCCAGTTGAACACTGAAGCTTTCTTT.

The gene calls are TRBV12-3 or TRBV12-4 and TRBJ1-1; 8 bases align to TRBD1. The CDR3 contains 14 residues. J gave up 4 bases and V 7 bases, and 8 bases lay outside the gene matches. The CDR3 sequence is CASISGGGSTEAFF. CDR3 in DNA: TGTGCCAGCATTTCAGGGGGCGGGAGCACTGAAGCTTTCTTT.